These 8 T cell receptor beta chains were sequenced from one sample in a study of control samples from healthy donors and cancer patients. The data were produced by immunoSEQ multiplex PCR, yet TCRdb's version contains in-frame clones alone and is incomplete. The sample lists around 78,000 clones, about 93% occurring once. The sequenced sample was blood. These receptors all stem from a woman aged 18-30 years in good health.

The chain recombines TRBV7-8 with TRBJ1-1; D call uncertain. V was shortened by 3 bases and J by 1 base, with 9 bases between the two germline ends. Germline values: CDR1 SGHVS, CDR2 FQNEAQ. This CDR3 has 14 residues. CDR3 amino acids: CASSLGRPNTEAFF. The DNA of the CDR3 is TGTGCCAGCAGCTTGGGTCGACCGAACACTGAAGCTTTCTTT.

The chain uses TRBV10-1 and TRBJ2-3; 7 nucleotides agree with TRBD2. Germline V CDR1 and CDR2: WNHNN, SYGVQD (reference sequence). This CDR3 is 12 amino acids long. J gave up 11 bases and V 2 bases, and 4 bases lay outside the gene matches. DNA for the CDR3: TGCGCCAGCAGTGAGAGCGGGGTTATGCAGTATTTT. This sequence encodes CASSESGVMQYF.

V usage is TRBV7-9 and J usage is TRBJ1-1; tentatively, D is TRBD1 (5 bases). The CDR3 is 16 residues long. From germline, CDR1 is SEHNR and CDR2 FQNEAQ (reference sequence). Trimming removed 4 bases at V and 0 bases at J, with 15 bases between. DNA for the CDR3: TGTGCCAGCAGCTCCGCCCAGGGATCGTTGAACACTGAAGCTTTCTTT. This codes for CASSSAQGSLNTEAFF.

The rearrangement links TRBV5-1 to TRBJ2-6; D unresolved. Germline CDR1 SGHRS, CDR2 YFSETQ. Trimming cost V 7 bases and J 0 bases, with 8 bases left between them. This CDR3 region has 14 residues. The chain's CDR3 is CASATTSGANVLTF. The DNA of the CDR3 is TGCGCCAGCGCTACGACCTCTGGGGCCAACGTCCTGACTTTC.

J is TRBJ1-5 and V is TRBV19; D perhaps matches TRBD1 (5 bases). V dropped 7 bases and J dropped 2 bases, with 33 bases sitting between them. The germline CDR1 and CDR2 sequences are LNHDA and SQIVND (reference sequence). This CDR3 contains 21 residues. CDR3 region: CASINPIGGTGSHIGNQPQHF. Written as DNA, the CDR3 is TGTGCCAGTATAAACCCCATAGGAGGGACCGGGAGCCATATCGGCAATCAGCCCCAGCATTTT. The full variable domain, completed using reference TRBV19 and TRBJ1-5, is DGGITQSPKYLFRKEGQNVTLSCEQNLNHDAMYWYRQDPGQGLRLIYYSQIVNDFQKGDIAEGYSVSREKKESFPLTVTSAQKNPTAFYLCASINPIGGTGSHIGNQPQHFGDGTRLSIL.

This clone was seen only a few times. The genes are TRBV6-5 and TRBJ2-5, with 12 bases that match TRBD2. V dropped 5 bases and J dropped 2; count of bases not matched to a gene: 3. CDR3 length equals 15 residues. Germline lookup yields CDR1 MNHEY and CDR2 SVGAGI. The CDR3 DNA reads TGTGCCAGCAGTCCACTAGCGGGAGGTCAAGAGACCCAGTACTTC. Its protein product is CASSPLAGGQETQYF.

This clone was detected once. The chain carries TRBV4-3 and TRBJ2-5, with D tentatively TRBD1 (5 bases). Trimming stripped 4 bases from V and 2 bases from J, with 14 bases between. CDR3 length equals 15 residues. Germline CDR1 is LGHNA and CDR2 is YSLEER. The CDR3 DNA reads TGCGCCAGCAGCCGAAGGGGAAGCCCACAAGAGACCCAGTACTTC. It specifies CASSRRGSPQETQYF.

In this sample, this clone turned up once. The chain employs TRBV2 and TRBJ2-1; no clear D gene. CDR1 SNHLY and CDR2 FYNNEI come from the germline V gene. This CDR3 is built from 13 residues. V lost 8 bases and J 2 bases, leaving 10 bases between the germline ends. CDR3 nucleotide sequence: TGTGCCAGCCGGACGGTGGCCTACAATGAGCAGTTCTTC. Translating it yields CASRTVAYNEQFF.